The clone carrying this T cell receptor beta chain was seen repeatedly, ten times or more. Its antigen is not known. The investigators amplified TCR beta CDR3 regions from RNA transcripts. Initially, a first-round RT-PCR of the TCR CDR3 employed the HTBI primer set. TCRdb re-called the multiplex PCR reads with MiXCR, one entry per CDR3 protein. The sample gives roughly 380,000 distinct CDR3 sequences, approximately 15% of which show up once; approximately 11% is in the top ten. This specimen comes from a study of T cells in Graves' hyperthyroidism and ophthalmopathy. The CDR3 is 13 amino acids. Trimming left V 8 bases short and J 5 bases short, with 14 bases between. The germline CDR1 and CDR2 sequences are MNHNS and SASEGT. Study-level findings and limits: A 13 V-J signature model discriminated ophthalmopathy versus stable hyperthyroidism. Before onset, ophthalmopathy was predicted by the model a median around 6.5 months earlier.

Aged 18 to 65, the patients had hyperthyroidism that was newly diagnosed and had lasted under 2 months. This TCR derives from an older woman with Graves' hyperthyroidism. Sample: blood. The chain couples TRBV6-1 to TRBJ2-3, with D hard to call. The CDR3 loop reads CASAWAWKDTQYF. In DNA form, the CDR3 reads TGTGCCAGCGCGTGGGCTTGGAAAGATACGCAGTATTTT.